This TCR beta chain was retrieved from a study of T cell repertoires in cytomegalovirus infection. As for the study in general: Public TCR beta signatures indicated both CMV infection and matching HLA type. Study outcomes and limitations: The ex vivo response was dominated by HLA-C-restricted CMV-specific TCR beta clonotypes. People with CMV and the relevant HLA were identified by cumulative public TCR beta family frequency.

Germline assignment: CDR1 SQVTM and CDR2 ANQGSEA. This CDR3 spans 11 amino acids. V gave up 4 bases and J gave up 3 bases, with 4 bases separating them. Remarks on this clonotype: Its antigen is undetermined.

TCRdb independently ran MiXCR on the reads; one entry per CDR3 protein. The sample holds 250,000 to 300,000 distinct CDR3 sequences, roughly 15% seen once. The chain combines TRBV29-1 with TRBJ2-1; D gene unclear. The sequencing input was PBMCs. The sequence came from a human donor in good health (CMV status not recorded). Some clones in this sample may be carry-over from other donors' samples. As DNA, the CDR3 is TGCAGCGTTGTGGTCTACAATGAGCAGTTCTTC. Its protein product is CSVVVYNEQFF.